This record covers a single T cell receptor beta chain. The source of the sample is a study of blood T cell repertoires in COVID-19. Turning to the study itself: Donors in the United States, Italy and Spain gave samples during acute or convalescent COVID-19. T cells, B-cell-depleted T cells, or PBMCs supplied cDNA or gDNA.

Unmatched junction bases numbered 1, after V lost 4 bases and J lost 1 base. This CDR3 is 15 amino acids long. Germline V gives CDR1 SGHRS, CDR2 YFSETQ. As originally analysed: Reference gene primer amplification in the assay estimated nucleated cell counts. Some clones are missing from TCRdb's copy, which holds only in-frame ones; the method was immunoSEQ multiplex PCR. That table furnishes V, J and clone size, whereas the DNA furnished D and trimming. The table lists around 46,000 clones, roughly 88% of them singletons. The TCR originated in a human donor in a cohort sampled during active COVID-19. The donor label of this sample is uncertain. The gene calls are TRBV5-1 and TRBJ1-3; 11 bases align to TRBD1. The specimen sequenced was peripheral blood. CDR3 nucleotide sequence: TGCGCCAGCAGCAGGGACAGGGGGTCTGGAAACACCATATATTTT. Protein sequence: CASSRDRGSGNTIYF.